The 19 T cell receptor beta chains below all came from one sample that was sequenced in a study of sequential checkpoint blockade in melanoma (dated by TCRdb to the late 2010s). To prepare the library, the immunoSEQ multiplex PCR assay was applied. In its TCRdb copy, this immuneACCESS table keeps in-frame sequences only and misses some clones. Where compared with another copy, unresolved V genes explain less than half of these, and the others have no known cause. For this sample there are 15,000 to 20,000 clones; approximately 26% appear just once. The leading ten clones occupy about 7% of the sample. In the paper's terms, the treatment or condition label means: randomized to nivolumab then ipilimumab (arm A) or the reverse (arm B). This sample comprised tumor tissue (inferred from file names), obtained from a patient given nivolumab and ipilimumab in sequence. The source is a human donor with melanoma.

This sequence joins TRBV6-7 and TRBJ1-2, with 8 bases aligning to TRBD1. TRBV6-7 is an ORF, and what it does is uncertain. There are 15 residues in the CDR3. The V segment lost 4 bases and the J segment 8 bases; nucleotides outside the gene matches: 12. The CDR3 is CASSSSRTGTNGYTF. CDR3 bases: TGTGCCAGCAGTTCGTCCCGGACAGGGACCAACGGCTACACCTTC.

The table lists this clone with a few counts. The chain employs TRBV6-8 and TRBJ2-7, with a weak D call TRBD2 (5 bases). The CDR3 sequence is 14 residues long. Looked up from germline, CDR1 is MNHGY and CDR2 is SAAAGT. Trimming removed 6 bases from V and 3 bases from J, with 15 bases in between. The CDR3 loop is CASSPGRVIYEQYF. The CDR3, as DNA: TGTGCCAGCAGCCCGGGAAGGGTAATCTACGAGCAGTACTTC.

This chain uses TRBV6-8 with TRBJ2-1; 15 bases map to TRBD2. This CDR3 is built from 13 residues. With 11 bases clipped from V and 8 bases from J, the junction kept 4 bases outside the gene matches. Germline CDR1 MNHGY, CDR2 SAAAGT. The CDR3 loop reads CAARTSGGDEQFF. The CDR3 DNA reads TGTGCCGCCCGGACTAGCGGGGGGGATGAGCAGTTCTTC.

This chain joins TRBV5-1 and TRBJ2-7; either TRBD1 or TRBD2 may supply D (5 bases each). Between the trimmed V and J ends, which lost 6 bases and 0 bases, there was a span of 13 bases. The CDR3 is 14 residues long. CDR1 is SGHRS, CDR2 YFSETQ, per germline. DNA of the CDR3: TGCGCCAGCACTACCGGGACCAACTCCTACGAGCAGTACTTC. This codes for CASTTGTNSYEQYF.

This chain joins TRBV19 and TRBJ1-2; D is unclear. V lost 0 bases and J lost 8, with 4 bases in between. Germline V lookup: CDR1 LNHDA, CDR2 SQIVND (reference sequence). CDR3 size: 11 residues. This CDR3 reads CASSIENGYTF. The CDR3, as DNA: TGTGCCAGTAGTATAGAGAACGGCTACACCTTC.

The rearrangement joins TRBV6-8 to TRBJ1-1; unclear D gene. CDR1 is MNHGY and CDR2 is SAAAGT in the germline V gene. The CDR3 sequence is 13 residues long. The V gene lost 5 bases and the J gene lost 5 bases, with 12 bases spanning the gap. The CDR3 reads CASSDPGRTEAFF. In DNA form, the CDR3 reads TGTGCCAGCAGTGACCCGGGTCGGACTGAAGCTTTCTTT.

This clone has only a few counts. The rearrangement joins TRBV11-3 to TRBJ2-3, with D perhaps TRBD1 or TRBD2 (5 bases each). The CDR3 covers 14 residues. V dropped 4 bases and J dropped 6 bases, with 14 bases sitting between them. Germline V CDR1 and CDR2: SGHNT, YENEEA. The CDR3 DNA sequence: TGTGCCAGCAGCTCCGAGGGGAGAAGGGATACGCAGTATTTT. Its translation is CASSSEGRRDTQYF.

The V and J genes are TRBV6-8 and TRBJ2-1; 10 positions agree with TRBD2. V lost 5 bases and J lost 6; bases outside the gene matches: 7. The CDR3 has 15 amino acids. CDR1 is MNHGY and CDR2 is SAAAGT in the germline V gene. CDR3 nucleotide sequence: TGTGCCAGCAGTGATCACCAGCGGGGGGGCAATGAGCAGTTCTTC. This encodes CASSDHQRGGNEQFF.

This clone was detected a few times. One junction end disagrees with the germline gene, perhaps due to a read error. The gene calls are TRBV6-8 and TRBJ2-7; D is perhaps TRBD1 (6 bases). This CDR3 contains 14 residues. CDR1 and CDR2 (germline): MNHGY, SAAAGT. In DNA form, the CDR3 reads TGTGCCATCAGTGTTGGGGGCTACCCCTACGAGCAGTACTTC. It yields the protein CAISVGGYPYEQYF.

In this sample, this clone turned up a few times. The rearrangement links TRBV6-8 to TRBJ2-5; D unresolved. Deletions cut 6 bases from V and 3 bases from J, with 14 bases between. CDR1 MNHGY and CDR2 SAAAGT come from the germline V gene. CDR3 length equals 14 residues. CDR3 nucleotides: TGTGCCAGCAGCCAATACCCCTCCAAAGAGACCCAGTACTTC. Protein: CASSQYPSKETQYF.

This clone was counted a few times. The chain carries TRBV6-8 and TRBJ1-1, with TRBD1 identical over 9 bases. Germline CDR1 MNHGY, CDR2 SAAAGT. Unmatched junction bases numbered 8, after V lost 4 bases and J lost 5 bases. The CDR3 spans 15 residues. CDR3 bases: TGTGCCAGCAGTTCGTCCGGGACAGGGAGGACTGAAGCTTTCTTT. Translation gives CASSSSGTGRTEAFF.

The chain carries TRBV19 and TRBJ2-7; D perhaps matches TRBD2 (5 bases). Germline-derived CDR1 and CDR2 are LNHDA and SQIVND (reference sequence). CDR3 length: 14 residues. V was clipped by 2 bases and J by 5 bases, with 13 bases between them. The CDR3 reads CASSIMGVGNEQYF. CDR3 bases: TGTGCCAGTAGTATAATGGGCGTCGGGAACGAGCAGTACTTC.

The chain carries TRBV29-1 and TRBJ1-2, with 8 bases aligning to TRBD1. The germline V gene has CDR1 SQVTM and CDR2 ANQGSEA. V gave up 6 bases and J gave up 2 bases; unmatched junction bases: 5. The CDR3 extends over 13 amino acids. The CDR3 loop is CSVTDRANYGYTF. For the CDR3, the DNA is TGCAGCGTCACGGACAGGGCGAACTATGGCTACACCTTC.

Here the CDR3 reads CASRTDRANTGELFF. The CDR3 DNA sequence: TGTGCCAGCAGGACTGACAGGGCAAACACCGGGGAGCTGTTTTTT. The chain is built from TRBV6-8 and TRBJ2-2, with 7 bases that match TRBD1. The trim removed 6 bases at V and 2 bases at J, leaving 6 bases unmatched. The CDR3 covers 15 residues. Germline V gives CDR1 MNHGY, CDR2 SAAAGT.

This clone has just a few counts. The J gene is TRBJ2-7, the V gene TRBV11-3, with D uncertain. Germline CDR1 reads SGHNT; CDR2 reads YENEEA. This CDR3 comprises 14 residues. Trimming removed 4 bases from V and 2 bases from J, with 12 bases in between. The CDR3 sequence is CASSWTSIPYEQYF. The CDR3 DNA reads TGTGCCAGCAGCTGGACGTCGATCCCCTACGAGCAGTACTTC.

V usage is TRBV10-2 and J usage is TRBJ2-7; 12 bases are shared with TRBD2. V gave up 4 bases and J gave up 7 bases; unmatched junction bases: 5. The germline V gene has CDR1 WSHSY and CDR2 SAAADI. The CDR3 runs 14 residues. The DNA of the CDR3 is TGCGCCAGCAGTGTGACTAGCGGGGGAGGTGAGCAGTACTTC. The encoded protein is CASSVTSGGGEQYF.

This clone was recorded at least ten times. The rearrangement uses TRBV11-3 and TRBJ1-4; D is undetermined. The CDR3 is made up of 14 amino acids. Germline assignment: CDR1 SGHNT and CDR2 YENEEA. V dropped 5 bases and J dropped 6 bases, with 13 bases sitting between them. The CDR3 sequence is CASSHDQPYEKLFF. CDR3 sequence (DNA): TGTGCCAGCAGCCACGACCAGCCTTATGAAAAACTGTTTTTT.

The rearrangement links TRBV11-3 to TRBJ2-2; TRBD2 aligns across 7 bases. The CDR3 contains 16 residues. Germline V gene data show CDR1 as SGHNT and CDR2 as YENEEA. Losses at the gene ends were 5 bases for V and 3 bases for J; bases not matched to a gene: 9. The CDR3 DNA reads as TGTGCCAGCAGCCCGCGGGGGTGGGGAGACACCGGGGAGCTGTTTTTT. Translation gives CASSPRGWGDTGELFF.

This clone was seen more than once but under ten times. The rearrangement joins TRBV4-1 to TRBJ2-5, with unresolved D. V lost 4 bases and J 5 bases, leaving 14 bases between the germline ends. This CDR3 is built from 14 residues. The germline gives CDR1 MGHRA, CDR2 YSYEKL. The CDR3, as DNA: TGCGCCAGCAGCCCTGAATGGAGTGGGGAGACCCAGTACTTC. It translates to CASSPEWSGETQYF.